The clone carrying this TCR beta chain was detected only a few times. No antigen is known for it. This CDR3 is 16 amino acids long. V was cut by 5 bases and J by 6 bases, with 22 bases left in between. From germline, CDR1 is MNHEY and CDR2 SMNVEV (reference sequence). These data come from a study of T cells in Graves' hyperthyroidism and ophthalmopathy. The study's findings and limits: Also found in blood were most expanded thyroid clonotypes above 0.001.

Regions amplified from RNA transcripts were the TCR beta CDR3 regions. A set of HTBI primers served as the primers for a first-round RT-PCR of the TCR CDR3. TCRdb used MiXCR to reprocess the multiplex PCR reads, holding one entry per CDR3 protein. The table has around 340,000 distinct CDR3 sequences, around a fifth seen once. The receptor's source is a woman aged 50 to 60 with Graves' hyperthyroidism. Sequenced input: blood. The chain employs TRBV27 and TRBJ1-2, with D possibly matching TRBD1 (5 bases). The CDR3 sequence is CASSRGTAVLVDGYTF. The CDR3 nucleotides are TGTGCCAGCAGTAGGGGTACCGCAGTCCTAGTCGATGGCTACACCTTC.